Each of the 8 T cell receptor beta chains below was sequenced from the same sample in a study of glioma-infiltrating T cells. Using RNA template, CDR3s of TCR alpha and beta were amplified with iRepertoire arm-PCR. TCRdb re-called the multiplex PCR reads through MiXCR, storing one row per CDR3 protein. The sample has more than 300,000 distinct CDR3 sequences; 41% are singletons. Sequenced input: glioma tissue, nonneoplastic brain tissue, or PBMCs (not recorded which). All receptors come from a human donor with low-grade glioma or glioblastoma, undergoing nonglioma brain surgery, or in good health (not recorded which).

The chain joins TRBV20-1 to TRBJ2-3; tentative D call: TRBD2 (6 bases). The germline V and J ends were trimmed by 6 bases and 2 bases, with 18 bases remaining between them. CDR1 is DFQATT and CDR2 is SNEGSKA in the germline V gene (reference sequence). The CDR3 consists of 15 residues. CDR3 region: CSAPRGNMNTDTQYF. The CDR3 nucleotides read TGCAGTGCCCCACGGGGGAACATGAACACAGATACGCAGTATTTT.

This clonotype was seen once. The V gene is TRBV4-1, the J gene TRBJ1-4, with TRBD1 matching over 9 bases. Germline CDR1 MGHRA, CDR2 YSYEKL. This CDR3 region has 16 residues. V lost 0 bases, J lost 6 bases, and 5 bases stayed unmatched. The CDR3 region has the DNA TGCGCCAGCAGCCAAGAAAGCACAGGGGGCTATGAAAAACTGTTTTTT. As protein: CASSQESTGGYEKLFF.

The CDR3 is CASSQELAGGPYNEQFF. The CDR3 DNA is TGTGCCAGCAGCCAAGAACTAGCGGGAGGCCCTTACAATGAGCAGTTCTTC. The V gene is TRBV4-2, the J gene TRBJ2-1; TRBD2 aligns across 12 bases. From germline, CDR1 is LGHNA and CDR2 YNFKEQ. J lost 4 bases, V lost 0 bases, and 4 bases had no gene match. The CDR3 has 17 amino acids.

This clonotype was seen more than once but under ten times. The rearrangement joins TRBV24-1 to TRBJ2-5; 7 bases map to TRBD1. V was clipped by 4 bases and J by 3 bases; unmatched bases: 1. This CDR3 spans 13 amino acids. Germline CDR1 and CDR2: KGHDR and SFDVKD. CDR3 coding DNA: TGTGCCACCAGTGAGGGGACAGAAGAGACCCAGTACTTC. This sequence encodes CATSEGTEETQYF.

In regard to this clonotype: A read error may be the cause here, since a much bigger clone is one base away. The chain recombines TRBV6-5 with TRBJ2-1; D may correspond to TRBD1 or TRBD2 (5 bases each). The CDR3 contains 14 residues. V dropped 8 bases and J dropped 4 bases, with 15 bases sitting between them. Per germline, CDR1 MNHEY and CDR2 SVGAGI. DNA of the CDR3: TGTGCCAGCCAAGTAGCCGGGACGTACAATGAGCAGTTCTTC. Translating it yields CASQVAGTYNEQFF.

The chain combines TRBV27 with TRBJ2-3; D is ambiguous. The V and J ends lost 4 bases and 13 bases respectively, with 27 bases between them. The CDR3 is 16 amino acids. The germline CDR1 and CDR2 sequences are MNHEY and SMNVEV (reference sequence). As DNA, the CDR3 is TGTGCCAGCAGTTCCTACAGCTTCTTAGGCACAGATACAAAGTATTTT. This gives the protein CASSSYSFLGTDTKYF.

The gene calls are TRBV28 and TRBJ2-1; the match to TRBD2 covers 12 bases. V was pared by 4 bases and J by 2 bases, with 9 bases of the junction left unmatched. The germline V gene encodes CDR1 MDHEN and CDR2 SYDVKM. The CDR3 is made up of 18 amino acids. In DNA form, the CDR3 reads TGTGCCAGCAGTTCCCTGACTAGCGGGAGAGGCCCCTACAATGAGCAGTTCTTC. This gives the protein CASSSLTSGRGPYNEQFF.

This rearrangement joins TRBV28 to TRBJ2-7; 7 bases line up with TRBD1. V lost 3 bases, J lost 3 bases, and 20 bases stayed unmatched. CDR3 length equals 19 residues. Looked up from germline, CDR1 is MDHEN and CDR2 is SYDVKM. The CDR3 DNA reads TGTGCCAGCAGTTTTAAGACAGGGAGTTTGTCCAAGGGTTTCTACGAGCAGTACTTC. Encoded protein: CASSFKTGSLSKGFYEQYF.